This TCR beta chain was sequenced during a study of T-cell reconstitution after alpha-beta-depleted transplantation in children. Whole-study results and caveats: The authors attributed T-cell counts and diversity one year after transplant mostly to newly produced T cells. Surviving recipient T cells and intrathymic progenitors accounted for some patients' high TCRbeta diversity at day 60. Expanded graft clones, several hundred of them, were reportedly the source of alpha-beta T cells about two months after transplant.

Unique molecular identifiers featured in how the TCRbeta library was prepared. MiXCR, applied by TCRdb to the PCR reads, yields one record per CDR3 protein. The sample holds about 490,000 distinct CDR3 sequences; more than 9% are singletons and the top ten take 2%. Germline loops: CDR1 SEHNR, CDR2 FQNEAQ (reference sequence). This CDR3 comprises 11 residues. Trimming pared 5 bases from V and 3 bases from J, leaving 5 bases between. This clonotype was seen repeatedly, ten times or more. Its antigen is not identified. This TCR was sampled from a child aged 2 to 10 with inherited bone marrow failure, due to receive a stem cell transplant. J is TRBJ2-7 and V is TRBV7-9; D unclear. This specimen consisted of PBMCs, obtained before TCRalphabeta/CD19-depleted stem cell transplant. CDR3 sequence: CASSPLYEQYF. The DNA of the CDR3 is TGTGCCAGCAGCCCTCTCTACGAGCAGTACTTC.